Listed below are T cell receptor beta chains from one sample, sequenced in a study of T cells in Graves' hyperthyroidism and ophthalmopathy. In TCRdb, the multiplex PCR reads were re-called with MiXCR into one record per CDR3 protein. The repertoire includes approximately 400,000 distinct CDR3 sequences, over 12% of them detected once, and around 27% sits in the top ten. The source material was blood. These receptors came from a man aged 45 to 65 with Graves' ophthalmopathy. Both conserved end residues are trimmed from each CDR3.

ASSLGQRHGELF | TRBJ2-2 | TRBV11-2
SARSMGQGATDTQY | TRBJ2-3 | TRBV20-1
SATRRGSGRGYNEQF | TRBJ2-1 | TRBV20-1
ASSYAGAATGELF | TRBJ2-2 | TRBV18
ASSRGQGGSNQPQH | TRBJ1-5 | TRBV12-3/TRBV12-4
SVRASTGGNTEAF | TRBJ1-1 | TRBV29-1
ASSSLGGRGEQY | TRBJ2-7 | TRBV13
ASTWAVRDITEAF | TRBJ1-1 | TRBV6-1
ASRLAGGLEQY | TRBJ2-7 | TRBV3-1
ASSFSQGWATEAF | TRBJ1-1 | TRBV5-6
ASSSGQPTDTQY | TRBJ2-3 | TRBV12-3/TRBV12-4
SASLLYEQY | TRBJ2-7 | TRBV20-1
ASRHRTGGQHTDTQY | TRBJ2-3 | TRBV7-9
ATNRSGTGRVIQY | TRBJ2-4 | TRBV6-1
ASSPARPPYNEQF | TRBJ2-1 | TRBV5-1
SAGGSSYEQY | TRBJ2-7 | TRBV20-1
AISEPGTSSSYEQY | TRBJ2-7 | TRBV10-3
SANLLRDKQY | TRBJ2-7 | TRBV20-1
ASSNSGRGTQY | TRBJ2-3 | TRBV12-3/TRBV12-4
ASSSTDRGAETQY | TRBJ2-5 | TRBV5-1
AWKGQGNQPQH | TRBJ1-5 | TRBV30
ASSLTGTGIYEQY | TRBJ2-7 | TRBV7-3
ASSPGTGPNAYGYT | TRBJ1-2 | TRBV7-6
ASNRGGVDYGYT | TRBJ1-2 | TRBV12-3/TRBV12-4
ASKVDRGLFSPLH | TRBJ1-6 | TRBV3-1
ASSPNLGRESETQF | TRBJ2-1 | TRBV4-2
ASSLQRGGRDTGELF | TRBJ2-2 | TRBV7-2
ASSLGQAGNTEAF | TRBJ1-1 | TRBV7-3
ASRPDLSPSTDTQY | TRBJ2-3 | TRBV12-3/TRBV12-4
ASSYSEAPAQPQH | TRBJ1-5 | TRBV6-5
ASSPGTSGIGEQY | TRBJ2-7 | TRBV2
ASSLAGMGQPQH | TRBJ1-5 | TRBV12-3/TRBV12-4
ASSSHGTPQETQY | TRBJ2-5 | TRBV7-9
ASSKGYRLYT | TRBJ1-2 | TRBV19
ASSLTGLAANEQY | TRBJ2-7 | TRBV12-3/TRBV12-4
ASSEVGLSYNEQF | TRBJ2-1 | TRBV6-1
ASTAPTGELF | TRBJ2-2 | TRBV7-9
ASRNPGTGNGYT | TRBJ1-2 | TRBV9